The rows below give T cell receptor beta chains drawn from one sample of a study of blood T cell repertoires in COVID-19. Profiling relied on immunoSEQ multiplex PCR, and the TCRdb table lists in-frame clones only, not all of them. Among around 180,000 clones, about 82% were seen once, and the ten largest hold more than 7.5%. The sequencing input was PBMCs or T cells enriched from blood (not recorded which). The receptors originated from a woman aged 25 to 39 who had recovered from COVID-19. Both conserved end residues are part of each CDR3. Fields, in order: V gene, D gene, clone size, J gene, CDR3 protein, CDR3 DNA. D genes are given only for firm matches. Clone size is given for some rows only: seen once, a few or many times, or a class if the clone is expanded.

TRBV6-5	-	-	TRBJ2-7	CASSRGNEQYF	TGTGCCAGCAGCCGAGGGAACGAGCAGTACTTC
TRBV7-9	-	once	TRBJ2-2	CASKLGVQDSTGELFF	TGTGCCAGTAAGCTGGGGGTACAGGACAGCACCGGGGAGCTGTTTTTT
TRBV12-5	TRBD2	-	TRBJ2-2	CASGRGLAGGGTGELFF	TGTGCTAGTGGTCGGGGGCTAGCGGGAGGCGGCACCGGGGAGCTGTTTTTT
TRBV14	-	-	TRBJ2-7	CASSQGRRVRSWPPYEQYF	TGTGCCAGCAGCCAAGGGCGGAGGGTGCGGTCCTGGCCCCCCTACGAGCAGTACTTC
TRBV2	-	-	TRBJ2-1	CASSRGEVNEQFF	TGTGCCAGCAGTCGCGGGGAGGTGAATGAGCAGTTCTTC
TRBV29-1	TRBD2	-	TRBJ2-3	CSVAWTSDTDTQYF	TGCAGCGTGGCTTGGACTAGCGACACAGATACGCAGTATTTT
TRBV6-5	-	-	TRBJ1-2	CASSLGLLNYGYTF	TGTGCCAGCAGTTTGGGACTTTTAAACTATGGCTACACCTTC
TRBV6-5	-	-	TRBJ1-6	CASSYGSRVGNSPLHF	TGTGCCAGCAGTTATGGGTCGAGGGTTGGAAATTCACCCCTCCACTTT
TRBV5-4	TRBD1	-	TRBJ2-4	CASSNGQDIAKNIQYF	TGTGCCAGCAGCAATGGACAGGACATAGCCAAAAACATTCAGTACTTC
TRBV4-2	-	once	TRBJ2-6	CASSQQDSGANVLTF	TGTGCCAGCAGCCAACAGGACTCTGGGGCCAACGTCCTGACTTTC
TRBV27	-	once	TRBJ2-7	CASSLGGNTYEQYF	TGTGCCAGCAGTTTAGGCGGGAACACCTACGAGCAGTACTTC
TRBV6-5	-	-	TRBJ2-3	CASSYGGGITDTQYF	TGTGCCAGCAGTTACGGCGGAGGGATCACAGATACGCAGTATTTT
TRBV11-2	TRBD1	-	TRBJ2-1	CASSSQGQSYNEQFF	TGTGCCAGCAGCTCCCAGGGACAGTCCTACAATGAGCAGTTCTTC
TRBV2	-	once	TRBJ2-5	CASSEDSSGTQYF	TGTGCCAGCAGTGAAGATAGTTCAGGGACCCAGTACTTC
TRBV6-5	-	-	TRBJ2-2	CASSYSSGGELFF	TGTGCCAGCAGTTACTCGTCGGGCGGGGAGCTGTTTTTT
TRBV18	-	-	TRBJ2-7	CASSLQGHKTYEQYF	TGTGCCAGCTCACTACAGGGACACAAAACCTACGAGCAGTACTTC
TRBV2	-	-	TRBJ2-5	CASSPMGASMETQYF	TGTGCCAGCAGCCCTATGGGCGCTAGCATGGAGACCCAGTACTTC
TRBV6-4	TRBD2	-	TRBJ2-1	CARYLSGRINEQFF	TGTGCCAGGTACCTTAGCGGGAGGATCAATGAGCAGTTCTTC
TRBV7-9	TRBD2	-	TRBJ2-7	CASSLRAKFWEGISYEQYF	TGTGCCAGCAGCTTGCGCGCCAAGTTCTGGGAGGGGATCTCCTACGAGCAGTACTTC
TRBV2	TRBD1	-	TRBJ1-6	CASSEGTGRSPLHF	TGTGCCAGCAGTGAAGGGACAGGGCGATCACCCCTCCACTTT
TRBV18	-	-	TRBJ2-5	CASSPNRGYQETQYF	TGTGCCAGCTCACCAAATCGCGGATACCAAGAGACCCAGTACTTC
TRBV28	-	-	TRBJ1-2	CATAPPNYGYTF	TGTGCCACCGCGCCTCCTAACTATGGCTACACCTTC
TRBV5-4	-	-	TRBJ2-3	CASSDRGSTDTQYF	TGTGCCAGCAGCGATCGCGGGAGCACAGATACGCAGTATTTT
TRBV2	TRBD1	-	TRBJ1-2	CASRRDRNNYGYTF	TGTGCCAGCAGAAGGGACAGAAATAACTATGGCTACACCTTC
TRBV28	-	-	TRBJ1-6	CASSFTGMRGSPLHF	TGTGCCAGCAGTTTTACAGGGATGAGGGGCTCACCCCTCCACTTT
TRBV11-3	-	few	TRBJ2-7	CASSGEGARYEQYF	TGTGCCAGCAGCGGGGAAGGGGCGCGGTACGAGCAGTACTTC
TRBV7-3	TRBD1	-	TRBJ2-1	CASSWDSAQLTEQFF	TGTGCCAGCAGCTGGGACAGCGCTCAATTAACGGAGCAGTTCTTC
TRBV15	TRBD1	-	TRBJ1-1	CATSSGLGQLNTEAFF	TGTGCCACCAGCAGCGGTCTGGGACAGTTGAACACTGAAGCTTTCTTT
TRBV14	TRBD1	few	TRBJ1-1	CASRRQGSAEAFF	TGTGCCAGCAGGAGACAGGGGAGCGCTGAAGCTTTCTTT
TRBV3-1/TRBV3-2	TRBD2	-	TRBJ2-3	CASSHPVTSGRATDTQYF	TGTGCCAGCAGCCATCCGGTGACTAGCGGGAGGGCCACAGATACGCAGTATTTT
TRBV9	-	-	TRBJ2-1	CASSVTGEELFF	TGTGCCAGCAGCGTCACAGGGGAGGAGCTGTTCTTC
TRBV5-5	TRBD1	few	TRBJ2-5	CASSPRPGQGIEETQYF	TGTGCCAGCAGCCCTCGACCGGGACAGGGGATAGAAGAGACCCAGTACTTC
TRBV19	-	-	TRBJ1-5	CASSIDGIALQPQHF	TGTGCCAGTAGTATTGACGGGATCGCTTTGCAGCCCCAGCATTTT
TRBV27	-	-	TRBJ2-5	CASSQDQETQYF	TGTGCCAGCAGTCAGGACCAAGAGACCCAGTACTTC
TRBV4-1	-	once	TRBJ1-2	CASSQERRYGYTF	TGCGCCAGCAGCCAAGAGAGGAGATATGGCTACACCTTC
TRBV7-2	TRBD2	-	TRBJ2-1	CASSSRTSGIVNEQFF	TGTGCCAGCAGCTCCCGTACTAGCGGGATAGTCAATGAGCAGTTCTTC
TRBV18	TRBD1	-	TRBJ1-2	CASSLGQGPNYGYTF	TGTGCCAGCTCACTGGGACAGGGGCCTAACTATGGCTACACCTTC
TRBV12-2	-	-	TRBJ2-7	CASRLQGASAYEQYF	TGTGCAAGTCGCCTCCAGGGGGCCTCCGCCTACGAGCAGTACTTC
TRBV7-8	-	-	TRBJ2-7	CASSLVQAGILHEQYF	TGTGCCAGCAGCTTAGTTCAGGCAGGGATCCTTCACGAGCAGTACTTC
TRBV6-5	-	few	TRBJ1-3	CASTLRHSGNTIYF	TGTGCCAGCACCCTCAGACACTCTGGAAACACCATATATTTT
TRBV10-3	-	-	TRBJ2-1	CAISGRDTPFEQFF	TGTGCCATCAGTGGCCGGGACACTCCCTTTGAGCAGTTCTTC
TRBV9	-	-	TRBJ1-6	CASSQGGRRNSPLHF	TGTGCCAGCAGCCAAGGAGGGCGCCGAAATTCACCCCTCCACTTT
TRBV18	-	-	TRBJ2-3	CASSPLSSITDTQYF	TGTGCCAGCTCACCACTCTCTAGTATTACAGATACGCAGTATTTT
TRBV10-1	-	-	TRBJ1-5	CASSDRVRNQPQHF	TGCGCCAGCAGTGACAGGGTTCGCAATCAGCCCCAGCATTTT
TRBV6-5	-	-	TRBJ2-7	CASSYVGGYEQYF	TGTGCCAGCAGTTACGTAGGAGGCTACGAGCAGTACTTC
TRBV12-3/TRBV12-4	TRBD1	-	TRBJ1-2	CASSQTGHNGYTF	TGTGCCAGCAGCCAGACAGGGCACAATGGCTACACCTTC
TRBV9	-	-	TRBJ1-1	CASSEPGYTEAFF	TGTGCCAGCAGCGAGCCGGGTTACACTGAAGCTTTCTTT
TRBV24-1	-	-	TRBJ1-2	CATSDSNRYGYTF	TGTGCCACCAGTGATTCCAACCGGTATGGCTACACCTTC
TRBV2	TRBD2	-	TRBJ2-7	CASSEREGFHEQYF	TGTGCCAGCAGTGAGCGGGAGGGCTTCCACGAGCAGTACTTC
TRBV18	TRBD1	few	TRBJ2-7	CASSPPGTGFNSEQYF	TGTGCCAGCTCACCTCCTGGGACAGGGTTTAATTCCGAGCAGTACTTC
TRBV9	-	-	TRBJ2-1	CASSPGGYNEQFF	TGTGCCAGCAGCCCAGGTGGGTACAATGAGCAGTTCTTC
TRBV3-1/TRBV3-2	-	-	TRBJ2-7	CASSQEVRRYEQYF	TGTGCCAGCAGCCAAGAGGTGAGGAGATACGAGCAGTACTTC
TRBV10-3	TRBD2	-	TRBJ2-3	CATSLSGGLADTQYF	TGTGCCACCAGCCTTTCGGGAGGGCTTGCAGATACGCAGTATTTT
TRBV5-4	-	-	TRBJ1-1	CASSLRGGTEAFF	TGTGCCAGCAGCTTGAGGGGGGGCACTGAAGCTTTCTTT